This T cell receptor (beta chain) appears in the sequencing data of a study of Graves' ophthalmopathy and Graves' hyperthyroidism. Study-wide points: Separation of ophthalmopathy from stable hyperthyroidism was achieved by a 13-signature model, at 85% to 90% sensitivity and under 83% specificity. For predicting ophthalmopathy progression, the model had more than 60% sensitivity and 72.22% specificity.

With V trimmed by 0 bases and J by 5 bases, 6 bases remained unmatched. Germline CDR1 LGHNA, CDR2 YSLEER. The CDR3 contains 15 residues. Investigators amplified TCR beta CDR3 regions from RNA transcripts. The library came from an HTBI-primed first-round RT-PCR and a second-round multiplex PCR. Via MiXCR, TCRdb re-called the multiplex PCR reads, giving one row per CDR3 protein. The sample carries 740,000 or so distinct CDR3 sequences, around 40% recorded once. Having ophthalmopathy, the donors showed moderate-to-severe activity, CAS ≥3 and NOSPECS ≥4, with disease lasting under 3 months. In this sample, this clonotype turned up a few times. Its antigen is unknown.

The sequenced sample was peripheral blood. The rearrangement links TRBV4-3 to TRBJ2-5, with 7 bases that match TRBD1. The sequence was obtained from an adult man with Graves' ophthalmopathy. The CDR3, as DNA: TGCGCCAGCAGCCAAGACACAGGGGACGGGGAGACCCAGTACTTC. This encodes CASSQDTGDGETQYF.